This entry concerns a single T cell receptor beta chain. Its antigen remains unknown. Germline-derived CDR1 and CDR2 are SGHRS and YFSETQ. CDR3 size: 16 residues. The PCR made use of 60 Vbeta and 13 Jbeta primers. As processed by the authors: The count from a later analysis was some 83 million unique TCR beta chains, roughly 11 million of them shared. Method: immunoSEQ multiplex PCR; TCRdb's copy keeps in-frame clones and lacks some. Clone size and V and J calls were adopted from that table, with D and trimming inferred from the DNA. The data show roughly 120,000 clones, 82% seen once. This entry comes from a study of cytomegalovirus exposure and HLA in healthy donors. Overall study findings and caveats: Associated with cytomegalovirus, according to the listing, were around 170 TCR beta chains. Sequencing had likely introduced a cluster of highly shared sequence variants as an artifact. Later analysis revealed greater clonal expansion in HLA-associated TCR beta chains than in equally common others.

The chain recombines TRBV5-1 with TRBJ2-5; a weak D match, TRBD2 (6 bases). The better agreement between TRBJ2-7 and the DNA end casts doubt on the J call. This receptor was obtained from a woman aged 18-35 years in good health and CMV-seronegative. The sequencing input was PBMCs. The CDR3 region has the DNA TGCGCCAGCAGCTCCCAAGCTAGCGACAGTGGCTACGAGCAGTACTTC. It specifies CASSSQASDSGYEQYF.